The source of this TCR beta chain is a study of cytomegalovirus exposure and HLA in healthy donors. On this clone: The antigen remains undetermined.

From germline, CDR1 is SGHVS and CDR2 FQNEAQ. The CDR3 spans 13 residues. Trimming removed 1 base from V and 7 bases from J, with 7 bases in between. The primer mix had 60 Vbeta and 13 Jbeta primers. Measured with immunoSEQ multiplex PCR; TCRdb has only the in-frame clones, and not every one. The sample includes 45,000 to 60,000 clones. General study findings and limits: Some public TCRs appeared in many individuals, while most sequences were rare. TRBV6-2, TRBV6-3 and some other V segments were unresolvable in 87-base-pair reads.

The chain employs TRBV7-8 and TRBJ2-2; D remains unclear. The sample consisted of PBMCs. The receptor comes from a woman aged 35 to 49 in good health and CMV-seronegative. The CDR3 DNA reads TGTGCCAGCAGCTTAGTCAGAGGCGGGGAGCTGTTTTTT. Its translation: CASSLVRGGELFF. Variable domain in full (rest from reference TRBV7-8 and TRBJ2-2): GAGVSQSPRYKVAKRGQDVALRCDPISGHVSLFWYQQALGQGPEFLTYFQNEAQLDKSGLPSDRFFAERPEGSVSTLKIQRTQQEDSAVYLCASSLVRGGELFFGEGSRLTVL.